This T cell receptor (beta chain) appears in the sequencing data of a study of vaccination and CD4 T cells after COVID-19. Study context: Spike peptides, overlapping and drawn from SARS-CoV-2, HCoV-NL63, HCoV-OC43 and HCoV-229E, were used to stimulate cells.

Points on this clonotype: Its target is not known.

Researchers used the Oncomine TCR Beta short-read assay to sequence DNA from cultured CD4+ T cells. One entry per CDR3 protein, called by TCRdb with MiXCR from the PCR reads. The sample lists about 9,000 distinct CDR3 sequences, approximately 48% seen once, with 8% in the top ten. Treatment noted: roughly ten-day PBMC culture with coronavirus spike peptide pools or control peptides (ViraFEST assay). The CDR3 extends over 14 amino acids. Trimming at V came to 3 bases and at J to 4 bases, leaving 6 bases not matched to a gene. Germline V gene data show CDR1 as LNHNV and CDR2 as YYDKDF (reference sequence).

The TCR originated in a human donor who had recovered from COVID-19. The sequenced sample consisted of CD4+ T cells from blood, cultured in vitro. This chain uses TRBV15 with TRBJ2-7; TRBD1 agrees at 7 bases. The CDR3 is CATSSRDRPYEQYF. DNA of the CDR3: TGTGCCACCAGCAGTCGGGACAGACCTTACGAGCAGTACTTC. Drawing the rest from reference TRBV15 and TRBJ2-7, the complete variable domain is DAMVIQNPRYQVTQFGKPVTLSCSQTLNHNVMYWYQQKSSQAPKLLFHYYDKDFNNEADTPDNFQSRRPNTSFCFLDIRSPGLGDTAMYLCATSSRDRPYEQYFGPGTRLTVT.